These T cell receptor beta chains were read from a single sample in a study of cytomegalovirus exposure and HLA in healthy donors. The repertoire was sequenced with immunoSEQ multiplex PCR; TCRdb's copy has only in-frame clones and lacks some. The repertoire has about 110,000 clones, approximately 72% of them found once; the top ten carry around 1.3%. Material for sequencing was PBMCs. The source of these receptors is a man aged 25-45 years in good health and CMV-seronegative. CDR3s include the opening cysteine and the closing phenylalanine or tryptophan. D genes are given only for firm matches. Only some rows state a clone size, as once, few, many or a class for expanded clones.

.	.	TRBV4-3	TRBJ1-5	TGCGCCAGCAGCCAAGAATTGAGGGGGTATCAGCCCCAGCATTTT	CASSQELRGYQPQHF
.	.	TRBV7-9	TRBJ1-2	TGTGCCAGCAGCTTAGGCGGGGCTGTGAGCTATGGCTACACCTTC	CASSLGGAVSYGYTF
.	.	TRBV5-1	TRBJ2-5	TGCGCCAGCAGCCGGGGGATACCTGTTCAGACTTCGTACCAAGAGACCCAGTACTTC	CASSRGIPVQTSYQETQYF
.	once	TRBV7-9	TRBJ2-3	TGTGCCAGCACCTACAGGGGGGGGCCTGCCACAGATACGCAGTATTTT	CASTYRGGPATDTQYF
.	.	TRBV25-1	TRBJ2-3	TGTGCCAGCAGTGATTGGGGCTCAGGAGATACGCAGTATTTT	CASSDWGSGDTQYF
TRBD1	.	TRBV27	TRBJ2-3	TGTGCCAGCAGAAGGACAGGGGGCGAACATAGCACAGATACGCAGTATTTT	CASRRTGGEHSTDTQYF
TRBD1	.	TRBV5-4	TRBJ2-7	TGTGCCAGCAGCGGACAGGGTTTCGACGAGCAGTACTTC	CASSGQGFDEQYF
.	.	TRBV27	TRBJ2-5	TGTGCCAGCAGTTGGACAGTCCAAGAGACCCAGTACTTC	CASSWTVQETQYF
TRBD2	once	TRBV27	TRBJ2-7	TGTGCCAGCAGTTATGCGGGGGTAGAGTACGAGCAGTACTTC	CASSYAGVEYEQYF
TRBD1	.	TRBV11-2	TRBJ2-5	TGTGCCAGCAGCCGGGGACAGGAAGAGACCCAGTACTTC	CASSRGQEETQYF
TRBD1	.	TRBV4-3	TRBJ1-1	TGCGCCAGCAGCCCTCCGGGACAGGATGAAGCTTTCTTT	CASSPPGQDEAFF
TRBD1	once	TRBV7-9	TRBJ1-3	TGTGCCAGCAGCTTAGCATGGACAGGGGCTGGAAACACCATATATTTT	CASSLAWTGAGNTIYF
.	.	TRBV7-9	TRBJ1-2	TGTGCCAGCAGCTTAGCACTTGAGACTGCGGATGGCTACACCTTC	CASSLALETADGYTF
TRBD1	.	TRBV28	TRBJ2-3	TGTGCCAGCAGTCCATTAGGGGGCGGCACAGATACGCAGTATTTT	CASSPLGGGTDTQYF
.	.	TRBV7-8	TRBJ2-1	TGTGCCAGCAGCTTAGGACTAGTCAATGAGCAGTTCTTC	CASSLGLVNEQFF
.	.	TRBV2	TRBJ1-2	TGTGCCAGCAGTGACCTCCTAGGTATTCGTGGCTACACCTTC	CASSDLLGIRGYTF
.	.	TRBV2	TRBJ1-4	TGTGCCAGCGCCCGGGGGGGCGGTATCAGTGAAAAACTGTTTTTT	CASARGGGISEKLFF
.	once	TRBV4-3	TRBJ2-3	TGCGCCAGCAGCCCCCATCTGCGGGACACAGATACGCAGTATTTT	CASSPHLRDTDTQYF
TRBD2	.	TRBV5-4	TRBJ2-1	TGTGCCAGCAGCCCCCCCCCGGGCGGGAGAAACGATGAGCAGTTCTTC	CASSPPPGGRNDEQFF
.	.	TRBV28	TRBJ1-2	TGTGCCAGCAGCAGGAACAGCCCAAATGGCTACACCTTC	CASSRNSPNGYTF
TRBD1	.	TRBV6-5	TRBJ2-1	TGTGCCAGCAGTTACGTTAGGGACAGGGGGCGAGATGAGCAGTTCTTC	CASSYVRDRGRDEQFF
.	.	TRBV9	TRBJ1-3	TGTGCCAGCAGCGTAGAGGTGGGGCGAGGAAACACCATATATTTT	CASSVEVGRGNTIYF
TRBD1	.	TRBV28	TRBJ1-1	TGTGCCAGCAGTATACCAGGGGGCGCTGGCGACACTGAAGCTTTCTTT	CASSIPGGAGDTEAFF
.	few	TRBV11-3	TRBJ1-2	TGTGCCAGCAGCTTAGAGAACAGGGAGCATGGCTACACCTTC	CASSLENREHGYTF
.	.	TRBV19	TRBJ1-5	TGTGCCAGTAGGCTGTCGGATAGCGGGTTTTCGCCCCAGCATTTT	CASRLSDSGFSPQHF
.	.	TRBV27	TRBJ1-4	TGTGCCAGCAGTTTTTGGGACACCGCTAATGAAAAACTGTTTTTT	CASSFWDTANEKLFF
.	.	TRBV28	TRBJ1-2	TGTGCCAGCAGTTTAAGTGTACAGATCTATGGCTACACCTTC	CASSLSVQIYGYTF
.	.	TRBV7-9	TRBJ1-2	TGTGCCAGCAAACTAATAGTTCGGGGAGGAGGCTACACCTTC	CASKLIVRGGGYTF
TRBD2	.	TRBV19	TRBJ2-3	TGTGCCAGTAAGACTAGCCGGGTTCACGGGAGGGTTTCAGATACGCAGTATTTT	CASKTSRVHGRVSDTQYF
TRBD2	few	TRBV7-9	TRBJ2-7	TGTGCCAGCAGCCCTACTAGCGGACCTATTCCCTACGAGCAGTACTTC	CASSPTSGPIPYEQYF
.	.	TRBV9	TRBJ1-6	TGTGCCAGCAGCCCGGGGGATGGTTCACCCCTCCACTTT	CASSPGDGSPLHF
.	.	TRBV6-5	TRBJ2-7	TGTGCCAGCAGCCGGGGATGGATCAACTACGAGCAGTACTTC	CASSRGWINYEQYF
.	.	TRBV25-1	TRBJ2-7	TGTGCCAGCAGCAGCAGGGGAAGTAGCCACGAGCAGTACTTC	CASSSRGSSHEQYF
.	.	TRBV6-4	TRBJ2-3	TGTGCCAGCAGTGACCCGGGATCGAGCACAGATACGCAGTATTTT	CASSDPGSSTDTQYF
TRBD1	.	TRBV4-3	TRBJ1-1	TGCGCCAGCAGCCAGGGACAGGGAATGAACACTGAAGCTTTCTTT	CASSQGQGMNTEAFF
.	.	TRBV7-2	TRBJ2-7	TGTGCCAGCAGCTTAGCGCTGGAGGAGCCCCCCTACGAGCAGTACTTC	CASSLALEEPPYEQYF
.	.	TRBV5-5	TRBJ2-2	TGTGCCAGCAGCTTGGGGCTAGCAGATAACACCGGGGAGCTGTTTTTT	CASSLGLADNTGELFF
.	.	TRBV7-9	TRBJ2-3	TGTGCCAGCATACGGGACACCACAGATACGCAGTATTTT	CASIRDTTDTQYF
.	.	TRBV12-5	TRBJ1-2	TGTGCTAGTGGTTTGAATCGAGTTGCAGGGAATAACTATGGCTACACCTTC	CASGLNRVAGNNYGYTF
TRBD2	.	TRBV10-2	TRBJ2-6	TGCGCCAGCAGTCCGGGGGCGGGGGGGACTGGGGCCAACGTCCTGACTTTC	CASSPGAGGTGANVLTF
TRBD1	few	TRBV27	TRBJ2-5	TGTGCCAGCAGTTTACTTCCGGGACAGGGCCCACAAGAGACCCAGTACTTC	CASSLLPGQGPQETQYF
TRBD1	few	TRBV28	TRBJ1-1	TGTGCCAGCAGTTTAGGACAGGAGATACGCGACACTGAAGCTTTCTTT	CASSLGQEIRDTEAFF
.	.	TRBV5-4	TRBJ2-7	TGTGCCAGCAGTTTTAACAGCCACGAGCAGTACTTC	CASSFNSHEQYF
.	.	TRBV7-9	TRBJ2-7	TGTGCCAGCAGCTTGGTCCCTTCTGACGGGAGTCGCGAGCAGTACTTC	CASSLVPSDGSREQYF
TRBD2	.	TRBV4-1	TRBJ2-2	TGCGCCAGCAGCGGGACGACTAGGATAGCGGGAGGAGACGGGGAGCTGTTTTTT	CASSGTTRIAGGDGELFF
.	.	TRBV13	TRBJ2-1	TGTGCCAGCAGCTCGGGGAATGAGCAGTTCTTC	CASSSGNEQFF
.	once	TRBV5-5	TRBJ2-7	TGTGCCAGCAGCTTGTATACAGAGCCCTACGAGCAGTACTTC	CASSLYTEPYEQYF
TRBD2	.	TRBV5-4	TRBJ2-3	TGTGCCAGCAGCTCTGGGACTAGCGGGAGGGCGGATACGCAGTATTTT	CASSSGTSGRADTQYF
.	.	TRBV9	TRBJ1-6	TGTGCCAGCAGCGTCTCGGCCTCCCCCGGGAATTCACCCCTCCACTTT	CASSVSASPGNSPLHF
TRBD2	.	TRBV10-3	TRBJ2-7	TGTGCCATCAGTGTTAGCGGGGCCAACTACGAGCAGTACTTC	CAISVSGANYEQYF
.	.	TRBV19	TRBJ2-3	TGTGCCAGTAGTCCCTTCACAGATACGCAGTATTTT	CASSPFTDTQYF